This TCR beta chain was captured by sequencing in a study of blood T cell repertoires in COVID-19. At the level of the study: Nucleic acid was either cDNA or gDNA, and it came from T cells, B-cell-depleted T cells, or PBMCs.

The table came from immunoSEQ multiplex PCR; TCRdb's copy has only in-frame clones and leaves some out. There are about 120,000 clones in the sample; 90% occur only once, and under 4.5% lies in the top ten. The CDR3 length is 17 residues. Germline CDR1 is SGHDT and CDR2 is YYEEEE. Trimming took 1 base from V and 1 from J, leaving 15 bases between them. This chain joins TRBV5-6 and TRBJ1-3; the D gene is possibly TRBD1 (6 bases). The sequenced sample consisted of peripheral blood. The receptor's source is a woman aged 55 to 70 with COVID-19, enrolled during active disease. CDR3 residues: CASSLNRDTLSGNTIYF. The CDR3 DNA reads TGTGCCAGCAGCTTGAATCGGGACACGTTATCTGGAAACACCATATATTTT.